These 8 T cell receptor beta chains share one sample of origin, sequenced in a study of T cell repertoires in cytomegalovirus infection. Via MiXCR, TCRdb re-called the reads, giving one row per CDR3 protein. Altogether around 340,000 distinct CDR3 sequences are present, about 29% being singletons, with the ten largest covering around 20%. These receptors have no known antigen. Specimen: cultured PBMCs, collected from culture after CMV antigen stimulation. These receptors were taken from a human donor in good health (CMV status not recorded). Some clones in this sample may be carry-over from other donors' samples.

In nucleotides, the CDR3 is TGTGCCAGCAGCTTAATCAGGGGGCGAGGCACCGGGGAGCTGTTTTTT. The encoded protein is CASSLIRGRGTGELFF. The chain has TRBV7-3 and TRBJ2-2, with TRBD1 identical over 8 bases. The germline V gene has CDR1 SGHTA and CDR2 FQGTGA. The CDR3 runs to 16 residues. J was trimmed by 4 bases and V by 1 base; bases with no gene match: 5.

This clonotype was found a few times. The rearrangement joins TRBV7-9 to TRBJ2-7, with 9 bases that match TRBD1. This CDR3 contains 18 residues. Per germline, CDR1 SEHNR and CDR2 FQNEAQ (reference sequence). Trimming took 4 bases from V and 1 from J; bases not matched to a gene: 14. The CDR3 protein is CASSSTGRDRARSYEQYF. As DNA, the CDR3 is TGTGCCAGCAGCTCCACTGGACGGGACAGGGCGCGATCCTACGAGCAGTACTTC. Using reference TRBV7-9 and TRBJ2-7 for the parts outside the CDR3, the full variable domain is DTGVSQNPRHKITKRGQNVTFRCDPISEHNRLYWYRQTLGQGPEFLTYFQNEAQLEKSRLLSDRFSAERPKGSFSTLEIQRTEQGDSAMYLCASSSTGRDRARSYEQYFGPGTRLTVT.

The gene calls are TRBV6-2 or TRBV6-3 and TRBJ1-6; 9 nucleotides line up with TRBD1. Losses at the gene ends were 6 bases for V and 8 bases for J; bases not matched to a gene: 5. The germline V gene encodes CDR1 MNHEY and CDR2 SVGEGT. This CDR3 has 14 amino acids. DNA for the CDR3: TGTGCCAGCAGAACGGACAGGGGATATTCACCCCTCCACTTT. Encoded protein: CASRTDRGYSPLHF.

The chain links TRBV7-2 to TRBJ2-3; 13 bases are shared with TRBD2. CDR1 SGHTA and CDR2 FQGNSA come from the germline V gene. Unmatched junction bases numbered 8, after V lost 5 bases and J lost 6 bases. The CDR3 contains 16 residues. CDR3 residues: CASSLLLTSGRDTQYF. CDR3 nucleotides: TGTGCCAGCAGCCTACTACTGACTAGCGGGAGGGATACGCAGTATTTT.

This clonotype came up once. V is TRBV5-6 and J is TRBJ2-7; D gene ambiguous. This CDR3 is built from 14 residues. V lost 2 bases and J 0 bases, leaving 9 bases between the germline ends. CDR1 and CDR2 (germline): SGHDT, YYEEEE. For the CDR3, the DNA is TGTGCCAGCAGCTTCGCACACAGCTCCTACGAGCAGTACTTC. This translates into CASSFAHSSYEQYF.

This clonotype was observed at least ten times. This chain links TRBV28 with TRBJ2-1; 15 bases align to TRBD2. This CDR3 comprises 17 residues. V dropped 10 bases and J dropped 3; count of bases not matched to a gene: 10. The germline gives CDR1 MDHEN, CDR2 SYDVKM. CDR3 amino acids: CATTGTSGRPGYNEQFF. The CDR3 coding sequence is TGTGCCACCACAGGGACTAGCGGGAGGCCAGGCTACAATGAGCAGTTCTTC.

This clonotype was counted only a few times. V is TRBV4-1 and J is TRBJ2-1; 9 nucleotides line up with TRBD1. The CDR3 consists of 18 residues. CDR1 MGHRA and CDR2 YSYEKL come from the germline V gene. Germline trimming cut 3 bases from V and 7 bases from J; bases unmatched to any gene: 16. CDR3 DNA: TGCGCCAGCAGCCATGTATTCGGGCAGGACAGGGGAGGTAATGAGCAGTTCTTC. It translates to CASSHVFGQDRGGNEQFF.

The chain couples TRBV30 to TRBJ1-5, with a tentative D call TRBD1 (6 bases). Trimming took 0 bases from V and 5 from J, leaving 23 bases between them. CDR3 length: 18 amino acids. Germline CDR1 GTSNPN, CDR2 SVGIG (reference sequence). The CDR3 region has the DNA TGTGCCTGGAGTGTCTTTTCACCGGGGACATTTAGGGATCAGCCCCAGCATTTT. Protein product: CAWSVFSPGTFRDQPQHF. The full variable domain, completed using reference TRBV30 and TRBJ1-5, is SQTIHQWPATLVQPVGSPLSLECTVEGTSNPNLYWYRQAAGRGLQLLFYSVGIGQISSEVPQNLSASRPQDRQFILSSKKLLLSDSGFYLCAWSVFSPGTFRDQPQHFGDGTRLSIL.